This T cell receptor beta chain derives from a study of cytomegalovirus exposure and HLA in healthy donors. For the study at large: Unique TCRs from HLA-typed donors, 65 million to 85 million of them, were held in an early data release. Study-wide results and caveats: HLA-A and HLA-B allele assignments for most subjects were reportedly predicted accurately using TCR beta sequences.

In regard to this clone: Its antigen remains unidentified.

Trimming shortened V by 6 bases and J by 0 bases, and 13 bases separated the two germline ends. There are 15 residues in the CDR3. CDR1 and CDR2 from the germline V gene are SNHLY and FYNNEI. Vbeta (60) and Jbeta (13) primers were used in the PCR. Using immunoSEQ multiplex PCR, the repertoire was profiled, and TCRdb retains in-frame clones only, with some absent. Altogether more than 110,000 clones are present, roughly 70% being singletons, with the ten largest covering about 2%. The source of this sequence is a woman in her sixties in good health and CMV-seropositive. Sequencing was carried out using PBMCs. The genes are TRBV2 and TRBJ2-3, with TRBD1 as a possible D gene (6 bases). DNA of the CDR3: TGTGCCAGCAGCAGAGGACAGAGAAGCACAGATACGCAGTATTTT. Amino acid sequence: CASSRGQRSTDTQYF.